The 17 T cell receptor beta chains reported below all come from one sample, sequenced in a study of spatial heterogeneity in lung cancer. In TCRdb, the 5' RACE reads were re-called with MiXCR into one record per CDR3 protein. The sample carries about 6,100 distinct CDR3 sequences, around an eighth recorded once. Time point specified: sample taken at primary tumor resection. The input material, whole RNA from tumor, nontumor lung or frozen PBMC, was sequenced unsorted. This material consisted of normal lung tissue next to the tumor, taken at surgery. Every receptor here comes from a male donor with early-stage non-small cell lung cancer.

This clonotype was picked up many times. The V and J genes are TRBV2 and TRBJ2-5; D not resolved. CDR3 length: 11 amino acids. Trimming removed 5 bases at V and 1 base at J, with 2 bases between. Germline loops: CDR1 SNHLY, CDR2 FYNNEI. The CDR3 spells CASSFQETQYF. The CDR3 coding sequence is TGTGCCAGCAGTTTCCAAGAGACCCAGTACTTC.

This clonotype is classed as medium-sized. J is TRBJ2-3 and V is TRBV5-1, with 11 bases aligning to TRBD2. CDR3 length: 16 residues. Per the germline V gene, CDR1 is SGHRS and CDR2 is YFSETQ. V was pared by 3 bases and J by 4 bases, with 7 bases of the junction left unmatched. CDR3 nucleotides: TGCGCCAGCAGCTCCACTAGCGGGAGTGTCGCAGATACGCAGTATTTT. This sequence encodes CASSSTSGSVADTQYF. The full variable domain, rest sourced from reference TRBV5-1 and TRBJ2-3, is KAGVTQTPRYLIKTRGQQVTLSCSPISGHRSVSWYQQTPGQGLQFLFEYFSETQRNKGNFPGRFSGRQFSNSRSEMNVSTLELGDSALYLCASSSTSGSVADTQYFGPGTRLTVL.

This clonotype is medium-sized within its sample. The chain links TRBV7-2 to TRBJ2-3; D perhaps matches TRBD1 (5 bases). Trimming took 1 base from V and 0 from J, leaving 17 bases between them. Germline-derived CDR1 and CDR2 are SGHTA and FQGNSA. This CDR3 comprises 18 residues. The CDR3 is CASSLVSRVRTSTDTQYF. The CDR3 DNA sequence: TGTGCCAGCAGCTTAGTATCCAGGGTTAGAACTAGCACAGATACGCAGTATTTT.

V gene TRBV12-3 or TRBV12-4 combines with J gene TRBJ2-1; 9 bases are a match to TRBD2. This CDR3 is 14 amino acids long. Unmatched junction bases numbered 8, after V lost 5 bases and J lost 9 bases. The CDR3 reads CASSSTEREAEQFF. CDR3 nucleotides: TGTGCCAGCAGTAGTACCGAGCGGGAGGCTGAGCAGTTCTTC.

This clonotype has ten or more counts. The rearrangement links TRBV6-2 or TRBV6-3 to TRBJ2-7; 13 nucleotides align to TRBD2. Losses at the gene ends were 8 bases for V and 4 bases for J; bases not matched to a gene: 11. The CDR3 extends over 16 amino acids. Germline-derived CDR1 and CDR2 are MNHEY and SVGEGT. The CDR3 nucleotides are TGTGCCAGCCGGCGAAGGACTAGCGGGGGTGTATACGAGCAGTACTTC. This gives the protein CASRRRTSGGVYEQYF.

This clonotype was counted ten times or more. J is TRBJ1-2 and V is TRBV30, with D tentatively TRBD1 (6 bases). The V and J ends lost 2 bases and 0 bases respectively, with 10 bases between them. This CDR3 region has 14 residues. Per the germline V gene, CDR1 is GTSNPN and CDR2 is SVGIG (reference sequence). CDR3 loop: CAWSLTGANYGYTF. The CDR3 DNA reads TGTGCCTGGAGTTTGACAGGAGCTAACTATGGCTACACCTTC.

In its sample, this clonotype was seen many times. CDR3 DNA sequence: TGTGCCAGCGGCCGTACACGGAATCAGCCCCAGCATTTT. Translating it yields CASGRTRNQPQHF. The chain couples TRBV7-2 to TRBJ1-5; D not resolved. Germline V gives CDR1 SGHTA, CDR2 FQGNSA. Trimming removed 8 bases at V and 4 bases at J, with 12 bases between. CDR3 length equals 13 residues.

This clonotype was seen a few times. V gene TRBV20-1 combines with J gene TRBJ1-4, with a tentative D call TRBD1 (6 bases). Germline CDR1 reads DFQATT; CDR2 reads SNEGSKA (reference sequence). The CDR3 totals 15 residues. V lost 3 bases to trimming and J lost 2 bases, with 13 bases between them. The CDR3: CSASADSATNEKLFF. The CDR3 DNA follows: TGCAGTGCTAGCGCGGACAGCGCTACTAATGAAAAACTGTTTTTT.

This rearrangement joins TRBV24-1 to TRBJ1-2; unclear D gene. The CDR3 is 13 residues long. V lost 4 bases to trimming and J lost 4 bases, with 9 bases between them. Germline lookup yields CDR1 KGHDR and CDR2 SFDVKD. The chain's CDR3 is CATSDRTSYGYTF. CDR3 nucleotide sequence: TGTGCCACCAGTGACCGTACAAGCTATGGCTACACCTTC.

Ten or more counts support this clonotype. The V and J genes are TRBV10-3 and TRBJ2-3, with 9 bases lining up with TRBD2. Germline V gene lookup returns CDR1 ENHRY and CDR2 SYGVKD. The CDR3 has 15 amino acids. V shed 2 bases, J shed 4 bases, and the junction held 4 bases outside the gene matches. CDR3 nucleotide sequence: TGTGCCATCAGTGAGAGTAGCGGGAGTGCAGATACGCAGTATTTT. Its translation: CAISESSGSADTQYF.

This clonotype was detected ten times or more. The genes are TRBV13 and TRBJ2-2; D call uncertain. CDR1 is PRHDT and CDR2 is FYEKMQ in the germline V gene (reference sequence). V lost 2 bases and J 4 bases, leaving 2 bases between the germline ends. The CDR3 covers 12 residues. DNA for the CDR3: TGTGCCAGCAGCTTAAGCACCGGGGAGCTGTTTTTT. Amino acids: CASSLSTGELFF.

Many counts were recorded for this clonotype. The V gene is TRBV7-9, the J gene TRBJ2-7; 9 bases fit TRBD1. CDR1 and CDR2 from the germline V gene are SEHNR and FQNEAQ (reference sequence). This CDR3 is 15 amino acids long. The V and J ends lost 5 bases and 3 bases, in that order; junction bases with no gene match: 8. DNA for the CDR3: TGTGCCAGCAGCCCCGGGACAGGGCTACTCTACGAGCAGTACTTC. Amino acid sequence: CASSPGTGLLYEQYF.

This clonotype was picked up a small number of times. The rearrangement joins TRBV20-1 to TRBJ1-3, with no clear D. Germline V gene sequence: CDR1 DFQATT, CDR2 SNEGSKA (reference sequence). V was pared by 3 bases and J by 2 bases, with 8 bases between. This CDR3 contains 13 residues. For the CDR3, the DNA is TGCAGTGCTAGTGCAGGAGCTGGAAACACCATATATTTT. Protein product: CSASAGAGNTIYF.

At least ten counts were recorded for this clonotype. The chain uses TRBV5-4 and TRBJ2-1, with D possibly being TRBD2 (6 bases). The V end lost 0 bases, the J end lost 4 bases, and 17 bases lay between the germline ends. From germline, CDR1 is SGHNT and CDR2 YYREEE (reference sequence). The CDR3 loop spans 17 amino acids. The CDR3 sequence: CASSLGGPGEGYNEQFF. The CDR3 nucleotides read TGTGCCAGCAGCTTGGGAGGGCCGGGAGAAGGTTACAATGAGCAGTTCTTC.

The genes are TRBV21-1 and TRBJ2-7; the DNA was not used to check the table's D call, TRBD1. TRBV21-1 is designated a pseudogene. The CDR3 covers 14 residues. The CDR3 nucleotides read TGTGCCAGCAGCAACTGGGACAGCTCCTACGAGCAGTACTTC. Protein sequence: CASSNWDSSYEQYF.

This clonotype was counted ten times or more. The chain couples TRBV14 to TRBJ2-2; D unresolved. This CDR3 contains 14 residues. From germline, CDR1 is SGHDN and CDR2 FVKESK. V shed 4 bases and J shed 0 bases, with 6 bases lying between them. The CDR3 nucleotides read TGTGCCAGCAGCCGTGGGACGAACACCGGGGAGCTGTTTTTT. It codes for CASSRGTNTGELFF. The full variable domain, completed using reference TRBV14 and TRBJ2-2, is EAGVTQFPSHSVIEKGQTVTLRCDPISGHDNLYWYRRVMGKEIKFLLHFVKESKQDESGMPNNRFLAERTGGTYSTLKVQPAELEDSGVYFCASSRGTNTGELFFGEGSRLTVL.

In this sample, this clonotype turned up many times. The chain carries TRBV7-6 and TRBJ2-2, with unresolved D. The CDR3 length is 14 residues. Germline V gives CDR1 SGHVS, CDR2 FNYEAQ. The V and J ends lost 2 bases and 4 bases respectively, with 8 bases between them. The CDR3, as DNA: TGTGCCAGCAGCTTAAATAGAGCCACCGGGGAGCTGTTTTTT. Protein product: CASSLNRATGELFF.